The subject of this entry is one TCR beta chain. This entry comes from a study of blood T cell repertoires in COVID-19. Background on the study: Sample material is recorded as cDNA or gDNA derived from T cells, B-cell-depleted T cells, or PBMCs.

Authors' processing steps: Estimation of nucleated cell counts was performed using reference gene primer amplification. Assay used: immunoSEQ multiplex PCR; TCRdb lists only in-frame clones, some missing. The V and J calls and the clone size are those of that table, but D and trimming were determined from the DNA. The sample has 150,000 or so clones; roughly 83% are singletons. The CDR3 is 13 residues long. Trimming pared 3 bases from V and 6 bases from J, leaving 8 bases between. The specimen sequenced was peripheral blood. The V call is TRBV12-3 or TRBV12-4, the J call TRBJ2-2; unclear D gene. This sequence was found in a man younger than 30 with active or convalescent COVID-19. The DNA for the CDR3 is TGTGCCAGCAGTTTGTCACTACCCGGGGAGCTGTTTTTT. As protein: CASSLSLPGELFF.